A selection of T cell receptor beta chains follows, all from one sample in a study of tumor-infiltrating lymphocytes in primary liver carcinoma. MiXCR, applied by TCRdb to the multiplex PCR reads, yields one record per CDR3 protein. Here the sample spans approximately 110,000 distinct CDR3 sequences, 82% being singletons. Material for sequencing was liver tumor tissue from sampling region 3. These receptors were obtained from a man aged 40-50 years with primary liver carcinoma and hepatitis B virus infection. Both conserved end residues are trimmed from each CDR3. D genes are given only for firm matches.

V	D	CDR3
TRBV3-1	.	ASSLQGLEKLF
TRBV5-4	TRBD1	TSSLTGQDLYEQY
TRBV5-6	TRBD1	VSSLVRTGKAGANVLT
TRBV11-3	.	ASCLKANQQF
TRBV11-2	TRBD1	ASTQGGGGGYT
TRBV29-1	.	SVTEGHTGQPQH
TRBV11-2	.	VSTRSGITEAF
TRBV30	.	ACASAADQPQQ
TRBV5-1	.	ASSLAGGAGTEVF
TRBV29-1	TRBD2	SVGLAGRFYDELF
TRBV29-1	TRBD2	SAEGSGSAETQY
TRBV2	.	ASTGGSEVF
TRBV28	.	AIKGGTREAQY
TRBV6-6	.	AGSEGPAGGGYDYT
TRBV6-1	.	VSRRVWNAEAI
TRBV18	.	ASTPTEDTQY
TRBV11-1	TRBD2	ASSFPGISGTKDIQH
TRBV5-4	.	VSSSRDFPYDQY
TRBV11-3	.	ASSIGVGNIEQF
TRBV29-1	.	SVEEWSGRTESF
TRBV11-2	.	ANGLVGVTGSNQPQH
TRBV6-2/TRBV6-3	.	TSNYPGVGSGGGYT
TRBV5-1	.	ASSLGTAGRGNEQF
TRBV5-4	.	ASNLASAWEQY
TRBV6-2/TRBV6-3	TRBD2	ASSKYSGSYNGQL
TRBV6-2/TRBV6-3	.	DSSLPGSLRVKNIQY
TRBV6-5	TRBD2	ACKGGASGDTCKQY
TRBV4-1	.	ASSQDRGRRARVGNERF
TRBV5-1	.	ARSPVGNPIDTQY
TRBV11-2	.	ASSLVVGRATDIQY
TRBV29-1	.	SVWIGRVGDQY
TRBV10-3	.	TISESGDVSQH